This TCR beta chain came from a study of cytomegalovirus exposure and HLA in healthy donors. Background on the study: Some 85 million unique TCRs from HLA-typed donors were held in an early data release.

Vbeta (60) and Jbeta (13) primers were used in the PCR. Produced via immunoSEQ multiplex PCR; TCRdb's table is partial and in-frame only. The sample holds over 75,000 clones, under 85% seen once. Concerning this clone: Its specificity is unknown.

The CDR3 consists of 15 residues. V was shortened by 5 bases and J by 4 bases, with 15 bases between the two germline ends. CDR1 and CDR2 from the germline V gene are SGHTA and FQGNSA. General study results and limits: The Asian-associated ancestry cluster reportedly had fewer N-insertions than the approximately 700-donor mean in a later analysis. It was assumed in the presence/absence analyses that sequencing depth was roughly uniform across donors. Most CMV-associated TCR beta chains appeared HLA-restricted in a later analysis.

The sample comprised PBMCs. This sequence originates from a man in his fifties or sixties in good health and CMV-seropositive. The chain combines TRBV7-2 with TRBJ1-5; possibly TRBD1 for D (5 bases). CDR3 sequence: CASSPTGVGNQPQHF. CDR3 nucleotide sequence: TGTGCCAGCAGCCCAACGGGGGTGGGGAATCAGCCCCAGCATTTT.